One and the same sample provided the 8 T cell receptor beta chains below, sequenced in a study of blood T cell repertoires in COVID-19. Measured with immunoSEQ multiplex PCR; TCRdb has only the in-frame clones, and not every one. The sample shows fewer than 200,000 clones, about 83% of them seen only once. Material for sequencing was PBMCs or T cells enriched from blood (not recorded which). The receptors shown here come from a woman aged 25-40 years who had been exposed to COVID-19.

The chain uses TRBV5-6 and TRBJ2-3; D call uncertain. This CDR3 has 12 residues. V was trimmed by 4 bases and J by 4 bases, leaving 7 bases between them. Germline values: CDR1 SGHDT, CDR2 YYEEEE. CDR3 protein: CASSLQSDTQYF. CDR3 DNA: TGTGCCAGCAGCCTTCAGTCAGATACGCAGTATTTT.

This chain uses TRBV7-2 with TRBJ2-1; tentatively, D is TRBD2 (5 bases). V lost 3 bases to trimming and J lost 7 bases, with 13 bases between them. The CDR3 covers 14 residues. From germline, CDR1 is SGHTA and CDR2 FQGNSA. In nucleotides, the CDR3 is TGTGCCAGCAGCTTGGGGAGTGGGTTGAATGAGCAGTTCTTC. Translating it yields CASSLGSGLNEQFF.

This chain joins TRBV2 and TRBJ2-1; TRBD2 is a possible D gene (6 bases). Germline CDR1 SNHLY, CDR2 FYNNEI. The CDR3 runs 12 residues. V gave up 5 bases and J gave up 10 bases, with 12 bases separating them. The CDR3 sequence is CASSSLAREQFF. In nucleotides, the CDR3 is TGTGCCAGCAGTTCCCTAGCGAGAGAGCAGTTCTTC.

V and J are TRBV13 and TRBJ2-3; 8 bases are shared with TRBD1. Germline assignment: CDR1 PRHDT and CDR2 FYEKMQ (reference sequence). The junction had 9 bases not matched to a gene; V was cut back by 5 bases and J by 2 bases. The CDR3 loop spans 16 amino acids. CDR3 nucleotide sequence: TGTGCCAGCAGCGTTAGACAGGGGCCGGTCACAGATACGCAGTATTTT. Translating it yields CASSVRQGPVTDTQYF.

This clone occurred many times. The gene calls are TRBV14 and TRBJ1-1; tentatively, D is TRBD1 (6 bases). Trimming took 6 bases from V and 3 from J, leaving 17 bases between them. CDR3 length: 15 residues. In germline, CDR1 is SGHDN, CDR2 FVKESK. CDR3 loop: CASRLSWDTDTEAFF. CDR3 coding DNA: TGTGCCAGCAGACTTAGCTGGGACACCGACACTGAAGCTTTCTTT.

This chain links TRBV12-3 or TRBV12-4 with TRBJ2-2; D gene ambiguous. The CDR3 is made up of 12 amino acids. Trimming cost V 6 bases and J 8 bases, with 10 bases left between them. CDR3 coding DNA: TGTGCCAGCAGCCATACGACAGGGGAGCTGTTTTTT. It codes for CASSHTTGELFF.

CDR3 residues: CASRREGGHYNEQFF. The DNA for the CDR3 is TGTGCCAGCCGGCGGGAAGGTGGACACTACAATGAGCAGTTCTTC. V gene TRBV6-5 combines with J gene TRBJ2-1, with a weak D call TRBD2 (6 bases). V was clipped by 8 bases and J by 3 bases, with 17 bases between them. The CDR3 is 15 residues long. Germline loops: CDR1 MNHEY, CDR2 SVGAGI.

The chain combines TRBV5-1 with TRBJ1-1; TRBD1 matches 8 bases. The V segment lost 3 bases and the J segment 1 base; nucleotides outside the gene matches: 5. This CDR3 region has 15 residues. Germline V gives CDR1 SGHRS, CDR2 YFSETQ. CDR3 sequence: CASSSSTGGNTEAFF. The CDR3 nucleotides are TGCGCCAGCAGCTCGTCCACAGGGGGGAACACTGAAGCTTTCTTT.